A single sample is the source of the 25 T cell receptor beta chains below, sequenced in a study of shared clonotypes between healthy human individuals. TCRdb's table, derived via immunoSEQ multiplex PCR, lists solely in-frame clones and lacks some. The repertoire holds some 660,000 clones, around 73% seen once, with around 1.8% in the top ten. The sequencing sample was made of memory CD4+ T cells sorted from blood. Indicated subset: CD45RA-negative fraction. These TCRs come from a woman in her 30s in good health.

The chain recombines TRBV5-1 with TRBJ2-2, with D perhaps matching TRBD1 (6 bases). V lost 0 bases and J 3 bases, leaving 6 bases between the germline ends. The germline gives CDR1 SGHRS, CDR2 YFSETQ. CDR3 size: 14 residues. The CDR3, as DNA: TGCGCCAGCAGCTTGGCAGGGGACACCGGGGAGCTGTTTTTT. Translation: CASSLAGDTGELFF. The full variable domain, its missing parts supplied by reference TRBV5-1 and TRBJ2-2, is KAGVTQTPRYLIKTRGQQVTLSCSPISGHRSVSWYQQTPGQGLQFLFEYFSETQRNKGNFPGRFSGRQFSNSRSEMNVSTLELGDSALYLCASSLAGDTGELFFGEGSRLTVL.

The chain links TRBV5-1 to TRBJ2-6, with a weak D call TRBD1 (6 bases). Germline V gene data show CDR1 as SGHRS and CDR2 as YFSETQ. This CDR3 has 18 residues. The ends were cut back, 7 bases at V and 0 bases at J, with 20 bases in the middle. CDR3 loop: CASRPTGQSYSGANVLTF. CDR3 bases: TGCGCCAGCCGCCCTACCGGACAGTCTTACTCTGGGGCCAACGTCCTGACTTTC.

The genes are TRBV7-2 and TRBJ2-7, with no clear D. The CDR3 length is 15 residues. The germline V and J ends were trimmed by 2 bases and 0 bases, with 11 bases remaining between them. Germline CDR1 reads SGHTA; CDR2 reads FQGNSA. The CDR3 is CASSLNSYYSYEQYF. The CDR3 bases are TGTGCCAGCAGCTTAAATAGCTACTACTCCTACGAGCAGTACTTC.

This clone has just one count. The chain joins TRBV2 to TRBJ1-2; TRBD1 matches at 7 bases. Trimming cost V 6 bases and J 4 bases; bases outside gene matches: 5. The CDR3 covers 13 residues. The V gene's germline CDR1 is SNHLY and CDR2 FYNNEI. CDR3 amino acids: CASRSSGGYGYTF. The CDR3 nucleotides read TGTGCCAGCAGGAGTTCAGGGGGCTATGGCTACACCTTC.

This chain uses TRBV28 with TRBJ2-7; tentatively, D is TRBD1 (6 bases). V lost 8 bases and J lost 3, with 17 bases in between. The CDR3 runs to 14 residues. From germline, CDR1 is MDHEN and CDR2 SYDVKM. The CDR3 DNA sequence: TGTGCCAGCCCGGCTCCGGGACACCACTACGAGCAGTACTTC. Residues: CASPAPGHHYEQYF.

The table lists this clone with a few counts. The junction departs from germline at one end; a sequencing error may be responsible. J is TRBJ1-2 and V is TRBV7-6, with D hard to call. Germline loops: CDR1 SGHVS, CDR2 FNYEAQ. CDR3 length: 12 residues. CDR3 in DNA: TGTGCCAGCACCTTAGGGAGGTCGCGCTACACCTTC. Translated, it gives CASTLGRSRYTF. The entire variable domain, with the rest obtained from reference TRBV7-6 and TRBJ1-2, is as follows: GAGVSQSPRYKVTKRGQDVALRCDPISGHVSLYWYRQALGQGPEFLTYFNYEAQQDKSGLPNDRFSAERPEGSISTLTIQRTEQRDSAMYRCASTLGRSRYTFGSGTRLTVV.

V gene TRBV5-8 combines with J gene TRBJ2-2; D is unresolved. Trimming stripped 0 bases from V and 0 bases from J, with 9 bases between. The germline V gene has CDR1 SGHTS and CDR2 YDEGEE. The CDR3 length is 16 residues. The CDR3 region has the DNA TGTGCCAGCAGCTTGGCTCCTCGGACGAACACCGGGGAGCTGTTTTTT. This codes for CASSLAPRTNTGELFF.

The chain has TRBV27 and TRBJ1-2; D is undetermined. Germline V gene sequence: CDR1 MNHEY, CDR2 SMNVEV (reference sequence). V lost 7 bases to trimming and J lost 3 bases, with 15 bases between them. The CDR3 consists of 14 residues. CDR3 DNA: TGTGCCAGCATGATGTCCCTAGATGACTATGGCTACACCTTC. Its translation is CASMMSLDDYGYTF.

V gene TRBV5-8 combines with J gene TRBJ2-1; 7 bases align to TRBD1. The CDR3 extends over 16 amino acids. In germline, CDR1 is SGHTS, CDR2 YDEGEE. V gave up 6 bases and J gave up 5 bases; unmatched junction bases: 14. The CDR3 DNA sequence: TGTGCCAGCACCGACGACAGGGTTCTTCGGAACAATGAGCAGTTCTTC. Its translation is CASTDDRVLRNNEQFF.

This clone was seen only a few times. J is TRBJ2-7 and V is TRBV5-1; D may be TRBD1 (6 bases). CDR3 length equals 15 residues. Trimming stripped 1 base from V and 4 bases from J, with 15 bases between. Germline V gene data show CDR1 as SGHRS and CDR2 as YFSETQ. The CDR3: CASSLKSQGWYEQYF. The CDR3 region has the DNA TGCGCCAGCAGCTTGAAGTCCCAGGGGTGGTACGAGCAGTACTTC.

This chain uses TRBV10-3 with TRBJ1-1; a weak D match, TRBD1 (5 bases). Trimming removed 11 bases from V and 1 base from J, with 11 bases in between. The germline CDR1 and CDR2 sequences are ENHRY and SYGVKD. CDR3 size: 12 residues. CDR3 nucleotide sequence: TGTGCCGCGGGACGGGAGAACACTGAAGCTTTCTTT. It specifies CAAGRENTEAFF.

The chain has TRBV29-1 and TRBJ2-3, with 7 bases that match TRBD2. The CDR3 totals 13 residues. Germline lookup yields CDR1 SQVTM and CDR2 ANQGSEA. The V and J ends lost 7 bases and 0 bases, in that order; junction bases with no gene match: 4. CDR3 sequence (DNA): TGCAGCGCATTAGCGGGTAGCACAGATACGCAGTATTTT. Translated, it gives CSALAGSTDTQYF.

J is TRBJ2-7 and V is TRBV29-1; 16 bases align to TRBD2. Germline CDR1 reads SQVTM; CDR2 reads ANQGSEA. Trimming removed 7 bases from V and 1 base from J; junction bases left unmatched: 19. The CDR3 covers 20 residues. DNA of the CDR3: TGCAGCGCCCTCAGAGGGACTAGCGGGAGGGCTGAGCCGTGGTCCTACGAGCAGTACTTC. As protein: CSALRGTSGRAEPWSYEQYF.

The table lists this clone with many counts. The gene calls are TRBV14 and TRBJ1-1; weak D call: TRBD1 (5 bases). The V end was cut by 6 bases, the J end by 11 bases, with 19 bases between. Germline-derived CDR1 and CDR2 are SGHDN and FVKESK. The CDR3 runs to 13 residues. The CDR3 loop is CASSTHQGSNAFF. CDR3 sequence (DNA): TGTGCCAGCAGTACCCACCAGGGATCGAATGCTTTCTTT.

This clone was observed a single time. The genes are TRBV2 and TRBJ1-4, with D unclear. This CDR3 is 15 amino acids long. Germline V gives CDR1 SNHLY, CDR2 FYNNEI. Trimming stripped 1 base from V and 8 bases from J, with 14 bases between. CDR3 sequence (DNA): TGTGCCAGCAGTGAAGTAAGAGTACGGTCGGAAAAACTGTTTTTT. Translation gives CASSEVRVRSEKLFF.

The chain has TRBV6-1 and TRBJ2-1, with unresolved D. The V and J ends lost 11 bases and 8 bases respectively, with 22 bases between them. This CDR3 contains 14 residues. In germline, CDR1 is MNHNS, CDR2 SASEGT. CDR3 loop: CAALAARVSDEQFF. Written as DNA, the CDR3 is TGTGCCGCCCTGGCCGCTAGGGTTTCGGATGAGCAGTTCTTC.

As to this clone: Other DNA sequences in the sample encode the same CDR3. The CDR3 DNA reads TGTGCCAGCAGCCTGGCGGCGGGCACCGGGGAGCTGTTTTTT. This translates into CASSLAAGTGELFF. The chain couples TRBV7-2 to TRBJ2-2; D might be TRBD2 (5 bases). The germline V gene has CDR1 SGHTA and CDR2 FQGNSA. V dropped 5 bases and J dropped 4 bases, with 11 bases sitting between them. The CDR3 is 14 amino acids.

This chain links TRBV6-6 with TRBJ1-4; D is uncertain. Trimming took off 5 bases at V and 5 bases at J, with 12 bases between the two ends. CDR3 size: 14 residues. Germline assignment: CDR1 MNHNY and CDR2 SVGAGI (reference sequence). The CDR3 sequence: CASSDTGGNEKLFF. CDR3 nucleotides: TGTGCCAGCAGTGACACCGGAGGGAATGAAAAACTGTTTTTT.

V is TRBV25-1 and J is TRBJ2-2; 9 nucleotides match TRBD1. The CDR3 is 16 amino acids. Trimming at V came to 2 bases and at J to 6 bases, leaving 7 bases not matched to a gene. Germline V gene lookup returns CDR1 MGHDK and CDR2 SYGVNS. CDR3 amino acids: CASSEGAGQGAGELFF. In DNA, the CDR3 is TGTGCCAGCAGTGAAGGGGCGGGACAGGGAGCCGGGGAGCTGTTTTTT.

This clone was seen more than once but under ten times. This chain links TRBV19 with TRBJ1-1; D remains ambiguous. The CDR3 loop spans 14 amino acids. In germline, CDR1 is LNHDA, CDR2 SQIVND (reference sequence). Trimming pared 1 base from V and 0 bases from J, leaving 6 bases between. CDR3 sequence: CASSIAILNTEAFF. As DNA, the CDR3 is TGTGCCAGTAGTATAGCCATTTTGAACACTGAAGCTTTCTTT.

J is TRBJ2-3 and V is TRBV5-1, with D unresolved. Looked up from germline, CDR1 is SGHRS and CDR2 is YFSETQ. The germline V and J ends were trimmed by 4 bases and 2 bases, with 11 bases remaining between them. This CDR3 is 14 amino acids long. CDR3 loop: CASSLDVPTDTQYF. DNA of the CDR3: TGCGCCAGCAGCCTAGATGTTCCCACAGATACGCAGTATTTT.

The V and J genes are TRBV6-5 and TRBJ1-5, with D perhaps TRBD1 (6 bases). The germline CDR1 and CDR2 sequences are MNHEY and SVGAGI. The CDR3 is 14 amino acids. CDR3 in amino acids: CAAAAGVNDQPQHF. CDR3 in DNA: TGTGCTGCAGCGGCAGGGGTTAATGATCAGCCCCAGCATTTT.

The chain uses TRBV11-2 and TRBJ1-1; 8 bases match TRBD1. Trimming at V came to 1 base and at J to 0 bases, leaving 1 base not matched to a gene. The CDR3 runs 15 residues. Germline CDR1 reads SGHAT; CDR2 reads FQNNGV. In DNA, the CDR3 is TGTGCCAGCAGCTTAGTGACAGGGGTGAACACTGAAGCTTTCTTT. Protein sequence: CASSLVTGVNTEAFF.

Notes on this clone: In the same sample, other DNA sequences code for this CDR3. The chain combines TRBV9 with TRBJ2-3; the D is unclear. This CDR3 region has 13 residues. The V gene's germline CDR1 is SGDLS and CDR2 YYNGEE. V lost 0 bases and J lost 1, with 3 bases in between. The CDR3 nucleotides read TGTGCCAGCAGCGTAGCGGGCACAGATACGCAGTATTTT. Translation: CASSVAGTDTQYF.

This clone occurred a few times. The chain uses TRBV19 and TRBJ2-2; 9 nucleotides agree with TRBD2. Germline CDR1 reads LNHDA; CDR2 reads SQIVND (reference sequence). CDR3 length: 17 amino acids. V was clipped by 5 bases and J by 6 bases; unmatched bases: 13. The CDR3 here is CASSGSPRGRASGELFF. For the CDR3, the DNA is TGTGCCAGTAGTGGGTCCCCCCGCGGGAGGGCCTCCGGGGAGCTGTTTTTT.